This T cell receptor (beta chain) was found in a study of human thymus T cells. General observations from the study: What appeared biased in thymic and blood repertoires was the usage of V and J genes.

With regard to this clone: Antigen specificity is unknown.

The data were produced by immunoSEQ multiplex PCR, yet TCRdb's version contains in-frame clones alone and is incomplete. The top ten clones hold under 7% of a sample with 55,000 to 70,000 clones, about 94% of them seen once. Input material: blood. This sequence originates from a boy in the first two years of life with a congenital heart defect but otherwise immunologically healthy.

The CDR3 is CASSKCGSNQPQHF. In DNA form, the CDR3 reads TGTGCCAGCAGCAAATGCGGCAGCAATCAGCCCCAGCATTTT. This rearrangement joins TRBV21-1 to TRBJ1-5. TRBV21-1 is a known pseudogene. The CDR3 covers 14 residues.